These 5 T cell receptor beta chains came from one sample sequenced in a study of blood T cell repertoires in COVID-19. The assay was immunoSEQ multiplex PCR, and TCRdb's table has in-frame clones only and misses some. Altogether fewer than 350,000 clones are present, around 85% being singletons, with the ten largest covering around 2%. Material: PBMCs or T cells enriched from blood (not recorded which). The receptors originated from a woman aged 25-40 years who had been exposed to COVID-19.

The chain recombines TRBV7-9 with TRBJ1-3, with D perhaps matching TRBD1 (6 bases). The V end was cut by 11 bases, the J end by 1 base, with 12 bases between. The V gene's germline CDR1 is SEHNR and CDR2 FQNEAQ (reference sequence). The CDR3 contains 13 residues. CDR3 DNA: TGTGCCCCTGACAGGTTTTCTGGAAACACCATATATTTT. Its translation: CAPDRFSGNTIYF.

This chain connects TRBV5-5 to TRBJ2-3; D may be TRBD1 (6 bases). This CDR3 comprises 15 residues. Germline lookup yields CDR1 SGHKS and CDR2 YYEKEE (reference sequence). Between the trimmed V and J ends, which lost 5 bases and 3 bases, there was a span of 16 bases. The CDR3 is CASSPTGRVTDTQYF. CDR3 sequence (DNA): TGTGCCAGCAGTCCCACAGGGAGAGTGACAGATACGCAGTATTTT.

CDR3 loop: CASTRGISYNEQFF. The CDR3, as DNA: TGTGCCAGCACGAGGGGGATCTCCTACAATGAGCAGTTCTTC. V is TRBV28 and J is TRBJ2-1, with a weak D call TRBD1 (6 bases). Looked up from germline, CDR1 is MDHEN and CDR2 is SYDVKM. V dropped 7 bases and J dropped 0 bases, with 10 bases sitting between them. This CDR3 contains 14 residues.

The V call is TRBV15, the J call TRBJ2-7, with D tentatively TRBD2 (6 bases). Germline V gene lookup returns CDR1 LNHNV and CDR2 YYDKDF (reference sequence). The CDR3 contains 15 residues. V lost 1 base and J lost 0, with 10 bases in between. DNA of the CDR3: TGTGCCACCAGCAGAGGGGACTCCGTCTCCTACGAGCAGTACTTC. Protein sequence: CATSRGDSVSYEQYF. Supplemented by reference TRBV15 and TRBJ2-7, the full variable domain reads DAMVIQNPRYQVTQFGKPVTLSCSQTLNHNVMYWYQQKSSQAPKLLFHYYDKDFNNEADTPDNFQSRRPNTSFCFLDIRSPGLGDTAMYLCATSRGDSVSYEQYFGPGTRLTVT.

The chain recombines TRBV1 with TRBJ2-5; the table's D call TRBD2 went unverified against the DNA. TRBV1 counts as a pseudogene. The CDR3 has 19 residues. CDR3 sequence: CTSSQGFSGGLSLKETQYF. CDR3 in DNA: TGCACCAGCAGCCAAGGGTTCTCGGGGGGGCTCTCTTTAAAAGAGACCCAGTACTTC.